This T cell receptor beta chain was sequenced during a study of response to subunit inactivated influenza vaccine. This clonotype appeared a few times. Germline lookup yields CDR1 SGHAT and CDR2 FQNNGV. This CDR3 comprises 18 residues. Unmatched junction bases numbered 10, after V lost 1 base and J lost 3 bases. TCRdb reprocessed the RT-PCR reads via MiXCR and lists one record per CDR3 protein. The repertoire holds more than 700,000 distinct CDR3 sequences, with over 20% as singletons. The chain uses TRBV11-2 and TRBJ2-3, with 10 bases aligning to TRBD2. This TCR came from a man aged 50 or older who received an inactivated influenza vaccine. This specimen consisted of PBMCs from blood, obtained 5 days after vaccination. CDR3 bases: TGTGCCAGCAGCTTAGTAACTAGCGGGGCCGGGGGTACAGATACGCAGTATTTT. Protein sequence: CASSLVTSGAGGTDTQYF. Based on the CDR3 plus reference TRBV11-2 and TRBJ2-3, the full variable domain is EAGVAQSPRYKIIEKRQSVAFWCNPISGHATLYWYQQILGQGPKLLIQFQNNGVVDDSQLPKDRFSAERLKGVDSTLKIQPAKLEDSAVYLCASSLVTSGAGGTDTQYFGPGTRLTVL.